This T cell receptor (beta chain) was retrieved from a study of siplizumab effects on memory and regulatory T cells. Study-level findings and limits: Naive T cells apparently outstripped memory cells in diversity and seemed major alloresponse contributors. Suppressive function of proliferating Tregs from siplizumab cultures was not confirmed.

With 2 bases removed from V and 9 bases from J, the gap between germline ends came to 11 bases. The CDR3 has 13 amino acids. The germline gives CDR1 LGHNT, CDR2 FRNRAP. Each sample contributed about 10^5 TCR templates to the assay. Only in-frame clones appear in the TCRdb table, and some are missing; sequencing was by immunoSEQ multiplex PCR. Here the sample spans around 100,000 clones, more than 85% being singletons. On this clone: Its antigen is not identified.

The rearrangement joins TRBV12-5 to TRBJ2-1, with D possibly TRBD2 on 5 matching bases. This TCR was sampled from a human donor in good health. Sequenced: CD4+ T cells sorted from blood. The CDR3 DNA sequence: TGTGCTAGTGGTTTGCCGCCGAGCGGTGAGCAGTTCTTC. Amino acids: CASGLPPSGEQFF.